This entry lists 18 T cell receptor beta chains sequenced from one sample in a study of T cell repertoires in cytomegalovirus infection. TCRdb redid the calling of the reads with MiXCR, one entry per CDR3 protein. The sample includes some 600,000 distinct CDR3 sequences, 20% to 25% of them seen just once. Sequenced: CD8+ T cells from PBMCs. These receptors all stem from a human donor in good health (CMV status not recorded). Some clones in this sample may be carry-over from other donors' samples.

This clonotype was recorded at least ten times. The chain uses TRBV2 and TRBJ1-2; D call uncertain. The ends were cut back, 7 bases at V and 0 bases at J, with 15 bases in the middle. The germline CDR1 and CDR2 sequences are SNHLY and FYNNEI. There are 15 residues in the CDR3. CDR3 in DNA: TGTGCCAGCACAATAAACCGTCCAGCTAACTATGGCTACACCTTC. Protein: CASTINRPANYGYTF.

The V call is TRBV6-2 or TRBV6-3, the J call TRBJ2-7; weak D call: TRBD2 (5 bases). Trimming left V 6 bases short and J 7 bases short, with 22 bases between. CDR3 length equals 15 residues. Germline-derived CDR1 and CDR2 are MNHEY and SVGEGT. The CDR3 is CASRPRRSGPGEQYV. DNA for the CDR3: TGTGCCAGCAGACCCCGTAGGAGCGGCCCTGGAGAGCAGTACGTC.

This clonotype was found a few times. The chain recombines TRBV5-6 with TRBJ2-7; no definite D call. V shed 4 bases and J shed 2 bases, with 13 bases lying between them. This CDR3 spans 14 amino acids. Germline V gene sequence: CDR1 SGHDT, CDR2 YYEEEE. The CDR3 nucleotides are TGTGCCAGCAGCGATCCCCCACCCCCCTACGAGCAGTACTTC. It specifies CASSDPPPPYEQYF.

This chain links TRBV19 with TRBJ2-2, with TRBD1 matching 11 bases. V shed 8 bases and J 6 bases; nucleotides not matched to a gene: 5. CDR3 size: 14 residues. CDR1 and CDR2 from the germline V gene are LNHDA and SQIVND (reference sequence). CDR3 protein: CASDGTGGSGELFF. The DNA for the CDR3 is TGTGCCAGTGACGGGACAGGGGGTTCCGGGGAGCTGTTTTTT.

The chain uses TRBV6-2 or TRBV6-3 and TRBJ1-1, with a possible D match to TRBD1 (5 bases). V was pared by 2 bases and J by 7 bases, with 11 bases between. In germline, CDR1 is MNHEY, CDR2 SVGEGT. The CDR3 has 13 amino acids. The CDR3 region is CASSYIRAGEAFF. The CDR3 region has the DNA TGTGCCAGCAGTTACATCAGGGCCGGTGAAGCTTTCTTT.

CDR3 sequence reads: CASSQVTSGASTDTQYF. For the CDR3, the DNA is TGTGCCAGCAGCCAAGTGACTAGCGGCGCTAGCACAGATACGCAGTATTTT. V gene TRBV14 combines with J gene TRBJ2-3; 9 bases are a match to TRBD2. Germline V CDR1 and CDR2: SGHDN, FVKESK. The CDR3 has 17 amino acids. J was trimmed by 0 bases and V by 1 base; bases with no gene match: 5.

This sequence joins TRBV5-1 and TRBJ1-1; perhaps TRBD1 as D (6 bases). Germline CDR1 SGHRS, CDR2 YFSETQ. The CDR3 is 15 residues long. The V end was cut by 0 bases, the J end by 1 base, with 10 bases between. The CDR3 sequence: CASSLGGTWNTEAFF. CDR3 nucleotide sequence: TGCGCCAGCAGCTTGGGGGGGACATGGAACACTGAAGCTTTCTTT.

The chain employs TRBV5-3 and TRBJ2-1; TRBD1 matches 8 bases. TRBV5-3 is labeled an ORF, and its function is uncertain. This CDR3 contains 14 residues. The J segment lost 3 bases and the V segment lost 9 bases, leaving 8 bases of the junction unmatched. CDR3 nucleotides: TGTGCCACCGGCGGGGACAGGCTCTACAATGAGCAGTTCTTC. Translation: CATGGDRLYNEQFF.

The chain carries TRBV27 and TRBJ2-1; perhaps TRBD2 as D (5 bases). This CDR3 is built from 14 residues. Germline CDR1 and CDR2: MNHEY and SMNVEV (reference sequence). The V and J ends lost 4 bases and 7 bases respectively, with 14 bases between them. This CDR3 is CASSYSDWGNEQFF. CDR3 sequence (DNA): TGTGCCAGCAGTTACTCGGACTGGGGTAATGAGCAGTTCTTC.

The CDR3, as DNA: TGTGCCAGCAGCCTACGGCTGGGACGAAAGAGCTCCTACAATGAGCAGTTCTTC. Amino acid sequence: CASSLRLGRKSSYNEQFF. The chain combines TRBV3-1 with TRBJ2-1; D may correspond to TRBD1 or TRBD2 (5 bases each). CDR3 length: 18 residues. Germline CDR1 reads LGHDT; CDR2 reads YNNKEL (reference sequence). V gave up 4 bases and J gave up 0 bases, with 19 bases separating them.

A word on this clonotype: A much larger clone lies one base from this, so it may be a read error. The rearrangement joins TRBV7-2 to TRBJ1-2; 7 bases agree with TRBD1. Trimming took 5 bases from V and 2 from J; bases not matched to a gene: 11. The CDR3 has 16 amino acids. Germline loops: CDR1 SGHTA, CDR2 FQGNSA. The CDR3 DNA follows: TGTGCCAGCAGCCCAATTGGGACAGACCTCAACTATGGCTACACCTTC. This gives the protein CASSPIGTDLNYGYTF. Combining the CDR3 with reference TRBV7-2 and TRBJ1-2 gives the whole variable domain GAGVSQSPSNKVTEKGKDVELRCDPISGHTALYWYRQSLGQGLEFLIYFQGNSAPDKSGLPSDRFSAERTGGSVSTLTIQRTQQEDSAVYLCASSPIGTDLNYGYTFGSGTRLTVV.

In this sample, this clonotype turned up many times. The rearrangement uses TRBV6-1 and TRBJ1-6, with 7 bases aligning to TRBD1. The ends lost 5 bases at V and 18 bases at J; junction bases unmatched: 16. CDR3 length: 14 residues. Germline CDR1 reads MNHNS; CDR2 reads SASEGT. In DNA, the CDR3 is TGTGCCAGCAGTCCTCGACAGGGTCAAAGTCCGAGCCACTTT. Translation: CASSPRQGQSPSHF.

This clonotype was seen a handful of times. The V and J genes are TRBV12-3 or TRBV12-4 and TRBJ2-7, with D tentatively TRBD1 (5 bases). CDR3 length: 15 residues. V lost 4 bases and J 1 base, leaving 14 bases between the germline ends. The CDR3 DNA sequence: TGTGCCAGCAGTTATGGCAGGGTCCTTTCCTACGAGCAGTACTTC. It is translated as CASSYGRVLSYEQYF.

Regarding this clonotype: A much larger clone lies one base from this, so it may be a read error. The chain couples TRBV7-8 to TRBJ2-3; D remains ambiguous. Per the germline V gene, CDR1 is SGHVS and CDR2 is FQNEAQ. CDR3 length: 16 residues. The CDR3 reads CASSDDWVRPTNTQYF. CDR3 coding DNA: TGTGCCAGCAGCGACGACTGGGTCCGCCCCACAAATACGCAGTATTTT.

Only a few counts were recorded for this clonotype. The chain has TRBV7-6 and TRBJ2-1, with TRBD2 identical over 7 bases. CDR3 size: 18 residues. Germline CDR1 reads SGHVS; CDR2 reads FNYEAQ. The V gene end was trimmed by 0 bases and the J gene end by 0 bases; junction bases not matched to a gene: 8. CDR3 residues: CASSLARFGGYSYNEQFF. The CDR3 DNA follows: TGTGCCAGCAGCTTAGCCAGATTCGGGGGGTACTCCTACAATGAGCAGTTCTTC.

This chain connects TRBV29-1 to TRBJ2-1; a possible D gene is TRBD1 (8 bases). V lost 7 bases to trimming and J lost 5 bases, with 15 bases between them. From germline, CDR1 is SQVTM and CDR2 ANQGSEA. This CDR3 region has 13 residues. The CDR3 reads CSAFTGGDNEQFF. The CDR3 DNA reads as TGCAGCGCTTTCACAGGGGGGGACAATGAGCAGTTCTTC.

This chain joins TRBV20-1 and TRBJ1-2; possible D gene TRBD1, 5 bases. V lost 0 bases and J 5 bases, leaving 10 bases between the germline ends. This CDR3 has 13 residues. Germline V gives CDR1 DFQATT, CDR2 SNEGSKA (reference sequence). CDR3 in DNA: TGCAGTGCTAGAGAGCAGGGCCTGTATGGCTACACCTTC. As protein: CSAREQGLYGYTF.

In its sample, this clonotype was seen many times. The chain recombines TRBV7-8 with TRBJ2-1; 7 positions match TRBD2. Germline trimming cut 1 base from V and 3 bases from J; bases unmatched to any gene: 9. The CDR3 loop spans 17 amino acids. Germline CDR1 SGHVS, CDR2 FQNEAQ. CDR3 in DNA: TGTGCCAGCAGCTTAGGCTTAGGAGGGGACTACTACAATGAGCAGTTCTTC. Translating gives CASSLGLGGDYYNEQFF.